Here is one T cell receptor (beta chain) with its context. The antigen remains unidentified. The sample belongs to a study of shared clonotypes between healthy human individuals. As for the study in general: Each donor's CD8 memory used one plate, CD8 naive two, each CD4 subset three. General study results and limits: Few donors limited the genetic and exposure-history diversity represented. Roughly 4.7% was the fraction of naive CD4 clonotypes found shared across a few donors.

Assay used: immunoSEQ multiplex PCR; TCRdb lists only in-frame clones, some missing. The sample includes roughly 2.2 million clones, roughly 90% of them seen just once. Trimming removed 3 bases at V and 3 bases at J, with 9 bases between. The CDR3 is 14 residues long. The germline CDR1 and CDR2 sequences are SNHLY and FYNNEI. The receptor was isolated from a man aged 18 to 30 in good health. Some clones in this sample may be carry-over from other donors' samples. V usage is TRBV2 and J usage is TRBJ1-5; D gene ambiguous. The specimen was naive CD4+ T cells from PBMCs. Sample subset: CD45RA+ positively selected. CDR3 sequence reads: CASSDTIYNQPQHF. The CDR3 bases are TGTGCCAGCAGTGACACAATCTACAATCAGCCCCAGCATTTT. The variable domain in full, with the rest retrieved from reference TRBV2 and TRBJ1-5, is EPEVTQTPSHQVTQMGQEVILRCVPISNHLYFYWYRQILGQKVEFLVSFYNNEISEKSEIFDDQFSVERPDGSNFTLKIRSTKLEDSAMYFCASSDTIYNQPQHFGDGTRLSIL.